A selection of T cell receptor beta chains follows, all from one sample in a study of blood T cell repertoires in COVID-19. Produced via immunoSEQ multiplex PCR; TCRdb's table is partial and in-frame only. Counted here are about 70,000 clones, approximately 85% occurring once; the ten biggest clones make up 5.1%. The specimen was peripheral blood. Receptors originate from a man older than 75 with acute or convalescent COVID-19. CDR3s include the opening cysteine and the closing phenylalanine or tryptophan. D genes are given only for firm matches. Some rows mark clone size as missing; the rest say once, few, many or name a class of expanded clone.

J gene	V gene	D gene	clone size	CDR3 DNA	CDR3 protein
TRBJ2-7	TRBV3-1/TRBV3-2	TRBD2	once	TGTGCCAGCAGGGGATTGGGAGGGAGGGCCGGATCCTACGAGCAGTACTTC	CASRGLGGRAGSYEQYF
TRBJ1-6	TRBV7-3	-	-	TGTGCCAGCAGGGAGACAGGCGTTAATTCACCCCTCCACTTT	CASRETGVNSPLHF
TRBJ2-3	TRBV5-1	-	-	TGCGCCAGCAGCTTGGAGGGAGGAGAGCAGTATTTT	CASSLEGGEQYF
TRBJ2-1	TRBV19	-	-	TGTGCCAGTGGAGGGGGGGTTAATGAGCAGTTCTTC	CASGGGVNEQFF
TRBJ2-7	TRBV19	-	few	TGTGCCAGTAGATTTGGACGGGGCGAGCAGTACTTC	CASRFGRGEQYF
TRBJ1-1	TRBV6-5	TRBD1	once	TGTGCCAGCAGGTCCCCTGGGACAGGGGGAAAGGCTTTCTTT	CASRSPGTGGKAFF
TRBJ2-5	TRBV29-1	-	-	TGCAGCGTTGCAGAAGGGTTGCGGCAGGGTGGAGAGACCCAGTACTTC	CSVAEGLRQGGETQYF
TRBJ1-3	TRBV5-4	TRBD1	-	TGTGCCAGCAGCTTTGGACAGGGAGGAAACACCATATATTTT	CASSFGQGGNTIYF
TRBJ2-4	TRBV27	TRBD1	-	TGTGCCAGCAGTTCCATGACAGGGCTCGGAAACATTCAGTACTTC	CASSSMTGLGNIQYF
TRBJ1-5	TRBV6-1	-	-	TGTGCCAGCAGTGATTGGCAGGGGAGCAATCAGCCCCAGCATTTT	CASSDWQGSNQPQHF
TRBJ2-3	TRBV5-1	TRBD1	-	TGCGCCAGCAGCTATACAGGGGGACCGGGGGATACGCAGTATTTT	CASSYTGGPGDTQYF
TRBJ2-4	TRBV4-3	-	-	TGCGCCAGCAGCCAAGACGGCCGGTCGGGCGGACTAGCCAAAAACATTCAGTACTTC	CASSQDGRSGGLAKNIQYF
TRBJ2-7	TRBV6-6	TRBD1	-	TGTGCCAGCAGTCCAGTTTCAGGGGGCATAAACGAGCAGTACTTC	CASSPVSGGINEQYF
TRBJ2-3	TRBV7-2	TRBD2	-	TGTGCCAGCAGCTCGAGTTTGGGCGGGAGTACAGATACGCAGTATTTT	CASSSSLGGSTDTQYF
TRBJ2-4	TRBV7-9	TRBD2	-	TGTGCCAGCAGCAGATGGACTAGCGGGGAGGGGGGTTTAGCCAAAAACATTCAGTACTTC	CASSRWTSGEGGLAKNIQYF
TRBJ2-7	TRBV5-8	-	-	TGTGCCAGCAGCTTGGACGGTACCTACGAGCAGTACTTC	CASSLDGTYEQYF
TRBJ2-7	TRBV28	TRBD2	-	TGTGCCACCCTGAGTTCGGGAGGGAAGTCAGGCGAGCAGTACTTC	CATLSSGGKSGEQYF
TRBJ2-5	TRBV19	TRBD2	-	TGTGCCAGTAGTCTTCGACTAGCGGGAGGACGGCTAGGAGAGACCCAGTACTTC	CASSLRLAGGRLGETQYF
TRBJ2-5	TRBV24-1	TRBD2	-	TGTGCCACCAGTGATCCAAGCCGGGGAGGGCAAGAGACCCAGTACTTC	CATSDPSRGGQETQYF
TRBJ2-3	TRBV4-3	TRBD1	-	TGCGCCAGCAGCCACAACAGGGGGCCACAGGATACGCAGTATTTT	CASSHNRGPQDTQYF
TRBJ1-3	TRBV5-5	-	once	TGTGCCAGCAGCTTGGACCCCAGCTCTGGAAACACCATATATTTT	CASSLDPSSGNTIYF
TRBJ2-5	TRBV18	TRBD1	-	TGTGCCAGCTCCCCCTCGGGGACAGGACCCCAAGAGACCCAGTACTTC	CASSPSGTGPQETQYF
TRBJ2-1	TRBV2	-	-	TGTGCCACAACCACAGGGGAGGTTTCGGGTGAGCAGTTCTTC	CATTTGEVSGEQFF
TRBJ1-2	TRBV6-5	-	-	TGTGCCAGCAGTTACCGATCGTGGGGGGTAGAGGGCTACACCTTC	CASSYRSWGVEGYTF
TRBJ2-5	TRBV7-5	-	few	TGTGTCAGAAGCCCCTTGGGCGAGGGCCTAGAGACCCAGTACTTC	CVRSPLGEGLETQYF
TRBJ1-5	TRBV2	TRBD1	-	TGTGCCAGCAGTGAGACAGGGAAGAATCAGCCCCAGCATTTT	CASSETGKNQPQHF
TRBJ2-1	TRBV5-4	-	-	TGTGCCAGCAGCCCAGGACGCCCAAATCGCGGGAATGAGCAGTTCTTC	CASSPGRPNRGNEQFF
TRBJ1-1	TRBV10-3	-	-	TGTGCCATCTTGCGAATGAACACTGAAGCTTTCTTT	CAILRMNTEAFF
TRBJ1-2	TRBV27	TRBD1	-	TGTGCCAGCAGTACAGGACAGGGGTGGGGGGCAGGGTATGGCTACACCTTC	CASSTGQGWGAGYGYTF
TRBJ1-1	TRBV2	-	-	TGTGCCAGCAAAGGGGTACAACGCATAGGTGCCATGAACACTGAAGCTTTCTTT	CASKGVQRIGAMNTEAFF
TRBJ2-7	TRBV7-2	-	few	TGTGCCAGCAGCTTAGGTCCAGGGTTTAACGAGCAGTACTTC	CASSLGPGFNEQYF
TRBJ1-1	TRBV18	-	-	TGTGCCAGCTCACCAGGTAGACAGGCAAGAGGCACTGAAGCTTTCTTT	CASSPGRQARGTEAFF
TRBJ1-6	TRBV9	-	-	TGTGCCAGCAGCGTAGGACCTTCAGGCTTCTATAATTCACCCCTCCACTTT	CASSVGPSGFYNSPLHF
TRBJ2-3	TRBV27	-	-	TGTGCCAGCAGTTTAAAGACAGCCACAGATACGCAGTATTTT	CASSLKTATDTQYF
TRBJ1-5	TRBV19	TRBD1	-	TGTGCCAGTAGTATGGTGACAGGGGGCTTGGGCAATCAGCCCCAGCATTTT	CASSMVTGGLGNQPQHF
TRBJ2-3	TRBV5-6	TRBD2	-	TGTGCCAGCAGCTTGGATTTAAGCGGGAGTAATACAGATACGCAGTATTTT	CASSLDLSGSNTDTQYF
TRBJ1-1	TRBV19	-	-	TGTGCCAGTAGTATAGGGGGCACCACGGGTCGACGGGAGGCTTTCTTT	CASSIGGTTGRREAFF
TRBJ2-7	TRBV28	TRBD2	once	TGTGCCAGCAGTTCAGGCGGGAGCTCCTACGAGCAGTACTTC	CASSSGGSSYEQYF
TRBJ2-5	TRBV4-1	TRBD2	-	TGCGCCAGCAGCTACTCCCAAGCGGGACCCCAAGAGACCCAGTACTTC	CASSYSQAGPQETQYF
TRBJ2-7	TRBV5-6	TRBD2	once	TGTGCCAGCAGGTTAGCGGGGGGGACCTGGTACGAGCAGTACTTC	CASRLAGGTWYEQYF
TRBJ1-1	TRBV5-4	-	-	TGTGCCAGCAGCTTGGGGGCAGGAAACACTGAAGCTTTCTTT	CASSLGAGNTEAFF
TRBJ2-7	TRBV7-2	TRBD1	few	TGTGCCAGCAGCTTAGATGGGACAGGGGGCTACGAGCAGTACTTC	CASSLDGTGGYEQYF
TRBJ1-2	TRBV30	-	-	TGTGCCTGGAGTAGGATTTGGAGCGCAACCAACTATGGCTACACCTTC	CAWSRIWSATNYGYTF